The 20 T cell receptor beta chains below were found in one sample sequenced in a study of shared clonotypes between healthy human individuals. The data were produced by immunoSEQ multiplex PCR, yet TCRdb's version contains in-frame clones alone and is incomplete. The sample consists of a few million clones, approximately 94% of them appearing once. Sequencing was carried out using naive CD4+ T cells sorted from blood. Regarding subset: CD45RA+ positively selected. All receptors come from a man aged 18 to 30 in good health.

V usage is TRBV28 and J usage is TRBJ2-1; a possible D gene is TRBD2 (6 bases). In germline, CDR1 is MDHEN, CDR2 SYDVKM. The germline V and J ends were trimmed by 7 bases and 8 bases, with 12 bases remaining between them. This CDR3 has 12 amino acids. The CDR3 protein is CASNQLAYEQFF. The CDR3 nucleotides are TGTGCCAGCAACCAACTAGCTTATGAGCAGTTCTTC.

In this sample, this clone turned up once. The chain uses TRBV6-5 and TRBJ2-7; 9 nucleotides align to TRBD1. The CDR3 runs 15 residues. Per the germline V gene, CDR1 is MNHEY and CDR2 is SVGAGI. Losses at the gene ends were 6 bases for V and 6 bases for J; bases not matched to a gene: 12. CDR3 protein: CASSRTGGASLEQYF. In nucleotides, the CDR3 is TGTGCCAGCAGCCGTACAGGGGGCGCCTCCCTCGAGCAGTACTTC.

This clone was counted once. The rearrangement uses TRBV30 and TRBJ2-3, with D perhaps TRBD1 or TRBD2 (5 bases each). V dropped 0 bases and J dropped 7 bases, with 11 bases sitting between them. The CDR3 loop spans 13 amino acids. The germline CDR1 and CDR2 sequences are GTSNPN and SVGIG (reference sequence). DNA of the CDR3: TGTGCCTGGAGTGTACTCGAGGGGAATACGCAGTATTTT. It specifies CAWSVLEGNTQYF.

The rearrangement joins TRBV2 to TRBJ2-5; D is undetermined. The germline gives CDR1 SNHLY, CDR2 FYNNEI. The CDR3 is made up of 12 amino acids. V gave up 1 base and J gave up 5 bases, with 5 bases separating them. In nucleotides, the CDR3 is TGTGCCAGCAGTGAAGAGATGGAGACCCAGTACTTC. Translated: CASSEEMETQYF. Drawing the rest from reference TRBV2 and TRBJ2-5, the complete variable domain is EPEVTQTPSHQVTQMGQEVILRCVPISNHLYFYWYRQILGQKVEFLVSFYNNEISEKSEIFDDQFSVERPDGSNFTLKIRSTKLEDSAMYFCASSEEMETQYFGPGTRLLVL.

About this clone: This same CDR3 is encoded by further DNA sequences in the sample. This chain's CDR3 is CASSPDNEQYF. The CDR3 nucleotides read TGTGCCAGCTCACCCGACAACGAGCAGTACTTC. V is TRBV18 and J is TRBJ2-7; D remains ambiguous. With 3 bases removed from V and 5 bases from J, the gap between germline ends came to 5 bases. The germline V gene encodes CDR1 KGHSH and CDR2 LQKENI. The CDR3 is made up of 11 amino acids.

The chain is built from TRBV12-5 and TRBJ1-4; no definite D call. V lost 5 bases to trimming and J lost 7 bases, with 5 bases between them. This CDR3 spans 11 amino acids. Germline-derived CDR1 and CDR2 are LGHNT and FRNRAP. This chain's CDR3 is CASGHGEKLFF. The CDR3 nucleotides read TGTGCTAGTGGTCATGGTGAAAAACTGTTTTTT.

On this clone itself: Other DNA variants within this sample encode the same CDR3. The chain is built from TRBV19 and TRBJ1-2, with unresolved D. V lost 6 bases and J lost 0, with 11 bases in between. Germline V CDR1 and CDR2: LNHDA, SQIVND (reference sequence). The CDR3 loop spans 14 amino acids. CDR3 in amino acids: CASRGTASNYGYTF. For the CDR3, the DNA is TGTGCCAGTAGGGGAACAGCCTCTAACTATGGCTACACCTTC.

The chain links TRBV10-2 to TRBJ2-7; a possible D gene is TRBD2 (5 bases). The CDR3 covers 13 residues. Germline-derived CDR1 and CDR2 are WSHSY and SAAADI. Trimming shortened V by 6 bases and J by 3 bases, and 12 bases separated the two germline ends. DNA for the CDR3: TGCGCCAGCAGGATCGGGATCTTCTACGAGCAGTACTTC. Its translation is CASRIGIFYEQYF.

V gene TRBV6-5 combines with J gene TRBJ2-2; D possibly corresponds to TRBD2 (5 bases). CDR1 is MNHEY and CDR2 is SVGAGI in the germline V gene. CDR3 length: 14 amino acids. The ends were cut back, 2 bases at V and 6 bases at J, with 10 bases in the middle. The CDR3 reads CASSYATSAGELFF. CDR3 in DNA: TGTGCCAGCAGTTACGCCACTAGTGCCGGGGAGCTGTTTTTT.

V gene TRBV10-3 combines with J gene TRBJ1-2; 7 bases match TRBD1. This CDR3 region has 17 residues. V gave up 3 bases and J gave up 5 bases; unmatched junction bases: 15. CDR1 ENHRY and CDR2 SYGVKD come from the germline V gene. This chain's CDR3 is CAISEGGGGLVDYGYTF. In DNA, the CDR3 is TGTGCCATCAGTGAAGGAGGGGGCGGGCTAGTAGATTATGGCTACACCTTC.

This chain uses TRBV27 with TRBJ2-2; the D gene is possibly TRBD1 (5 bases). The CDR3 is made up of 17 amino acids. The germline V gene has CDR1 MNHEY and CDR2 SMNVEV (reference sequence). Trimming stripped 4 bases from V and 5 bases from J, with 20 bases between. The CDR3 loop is CASSSPGRVKGTGELFF. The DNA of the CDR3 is TGTGCCAGCAGTTCCCCCGGCAGGGTCAAGGGGACCGGGGAGCTGTTTTTT.

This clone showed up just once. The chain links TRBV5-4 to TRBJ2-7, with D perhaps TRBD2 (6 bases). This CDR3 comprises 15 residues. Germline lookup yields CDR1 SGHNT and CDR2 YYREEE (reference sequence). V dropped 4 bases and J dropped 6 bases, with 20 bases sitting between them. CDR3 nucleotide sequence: TGTGCCAGCAGCCCTCCCTCCGGGACTTACTTCGAGCAGTACTTC. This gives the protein CASSPPSGTYFEQYF. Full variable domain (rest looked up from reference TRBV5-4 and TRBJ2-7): ETGVTQSPTHLIKTRGQQVTLRCSSQSGHNTVSWYQQALGQGPQFIFQYYREEENGRGNFPPRFSGLQFPNYSSELNVNALELDDSALYLCASSPPSGTYFEQYFGPGTRLTVT.

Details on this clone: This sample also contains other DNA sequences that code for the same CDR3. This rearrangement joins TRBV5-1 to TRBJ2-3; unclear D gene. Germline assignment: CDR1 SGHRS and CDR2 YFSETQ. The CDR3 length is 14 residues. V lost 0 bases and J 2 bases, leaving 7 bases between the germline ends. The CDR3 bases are TGCGCCAGCAGCTTGGACAGACCCACAGATACGCAGTATTTT. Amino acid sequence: CASSLDRPTDTQYF.

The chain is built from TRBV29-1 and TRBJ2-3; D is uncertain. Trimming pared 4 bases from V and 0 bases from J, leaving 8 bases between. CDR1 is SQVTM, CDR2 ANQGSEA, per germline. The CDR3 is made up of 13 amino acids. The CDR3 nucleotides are TGCAGCGTTGGGCACCGAAGCACAGATACGCAGTATTTT. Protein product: CSVGHRSTDTQYF.

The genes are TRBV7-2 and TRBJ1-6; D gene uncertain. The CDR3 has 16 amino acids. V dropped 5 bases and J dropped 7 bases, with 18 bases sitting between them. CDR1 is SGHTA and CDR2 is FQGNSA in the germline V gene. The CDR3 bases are TGTGCCAGCAGCCCAAACCCGCCGGGGTTGAATTCACCCCTCCACTTT. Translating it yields CASSPNPPGLNSPLHF.

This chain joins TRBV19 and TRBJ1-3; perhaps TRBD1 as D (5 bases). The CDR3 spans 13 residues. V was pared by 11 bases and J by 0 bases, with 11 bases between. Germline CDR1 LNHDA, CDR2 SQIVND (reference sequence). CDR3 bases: TGTGCCGGAGGGGAAGTCTCTGGAAACACCATATATTTT. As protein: CAGGEVSGNTIYF.

The CDR3 region has the DNA TGTGCCATCAGTGGACAGGGGGCCAATAATTCACCCCTCCACTTT. Its translation: CAISGQGANNSPLHF. This chain connects TRBV10-3 to TRBJ1-6, with TRBD1 identical over 10 bases. Germline trimming cut 4 bases from V and 5 bases from J; bases unmatched to any gene: 2. From germline, CDR1 is ENHRY and CDR2 SYGVKD. This CDR3 region has 15 residues.

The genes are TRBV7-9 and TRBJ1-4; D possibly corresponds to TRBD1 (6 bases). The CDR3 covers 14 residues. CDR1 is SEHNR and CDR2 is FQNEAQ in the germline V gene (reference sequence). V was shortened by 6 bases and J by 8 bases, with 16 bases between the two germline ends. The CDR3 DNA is TGTGCCAGCAGTAGACAGGCAGGATCGGAAAAACTGTTTTTT. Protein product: CASSRQAGSEKLFF.

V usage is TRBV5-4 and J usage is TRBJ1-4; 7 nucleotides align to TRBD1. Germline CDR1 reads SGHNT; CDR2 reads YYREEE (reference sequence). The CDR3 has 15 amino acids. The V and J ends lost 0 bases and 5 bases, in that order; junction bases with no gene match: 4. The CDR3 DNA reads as TGTGCCAGCAGCTTGGAACAGGGGAGGAATGAAAAACTGTTTTTT. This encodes CASSLEQGRNEKLFF.

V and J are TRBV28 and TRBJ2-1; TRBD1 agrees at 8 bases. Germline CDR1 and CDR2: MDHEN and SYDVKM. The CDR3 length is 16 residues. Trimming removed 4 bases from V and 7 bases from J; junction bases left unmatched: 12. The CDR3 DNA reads TGTGCCAGCAGTTCCCCCTCGAGGACAGGGAAAAATGAGCAGTTCTTC. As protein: CASSSPSRTGKNEQFF.